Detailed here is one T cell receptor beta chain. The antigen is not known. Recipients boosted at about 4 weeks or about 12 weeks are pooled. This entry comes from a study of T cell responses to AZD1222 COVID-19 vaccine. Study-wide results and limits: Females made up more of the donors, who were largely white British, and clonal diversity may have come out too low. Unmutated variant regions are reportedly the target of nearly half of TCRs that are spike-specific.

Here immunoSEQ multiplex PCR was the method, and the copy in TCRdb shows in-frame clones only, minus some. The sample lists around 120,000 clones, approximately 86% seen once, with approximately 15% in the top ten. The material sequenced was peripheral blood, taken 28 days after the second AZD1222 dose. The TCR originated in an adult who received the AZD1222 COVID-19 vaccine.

CDR3 sequence: CASSRGQGDNSPLHF. The DNA for the CDR3 is TGTGCCAGCAGCCGGGGACAGGGGGATAATTCACCCCTCCACTTT. The genes are TRBV28 and TRBJ1-6; 11 nucleotides match TRBD1. J was trimmed by 5 bases and V by 6 bases; bases with no gene match: 3. CDR3 length: 15 residues. Per the germline V gene, CDR1 is MDHEN and CDR2 is SYDVKM.